Each of the 28 T cell receptor beta chains below was sequenced from the same sample in a study of OX40 agonist ivuxolimab in advanced cancers. Clones were read by immunoSEQ multiplex PCR, and TCRdb kept only the in-frame ones, dropping some. The sample holds approximately 70,000 clones, roughly 80% seen once. Specimen: CD4+ or CD8+ T cells sorted from blood, collected in a trial of the OX40 agonist ivuxolimab. These receptors were obtained from an adult with an advanced solid tumor such as melanoma, head and neck, liver or kidney cancer.

CDR3 protein: CASSYQGANSPLHF. The CDR3 DNA reads TGTGCCAGCAGTTACCAAGGGGCGAATTCACCCCTCCACTTT. V usage is TRBV6-5 and J usage is TRBJ1-6; D might be TRBD1 (5 bases). V was trimmed by 2 bases and J by 7 bases, leaving 9 bases between them. Germline V gene sequence: CDR1 MNHEY, CDR2 SVGAGI. CDR3 length equals 14 residues.

The chain recombines TRBV29-1 with TRBJ2-6; 8 bases agree with TRBD1. V dropped 6 bases and J dropped 2; count of bases not matched to a gene: 3. The CDR3 consists of 14 residues. Per the germline V gene, CDR1 is SQVTM and CDR2 is ANQGSEA. The CDR3 DNA reads TGCAGCGTGGCAGGGGGCGCTGGGGCCAACGTCCTGACTTTC. This gives the protein CSVAGGAGANVLTF.

This chain connects TRBV5-1 to TRBJ2-1, with D possibly called TRBD1 or TRBD2 (5 bases each). The germline gives CDR1 SGHRS, CDR2 YFSETQ. This CDR3 spans 17 amino acids. Trimming stripped 4 bases from V and 6 bases from J, with 23 bases between. The CDR3 is CASSPGPQTRVSNEQFF. CDR3 nucleotide sequence: TGCGCCAGCAGCCCGGGACCCCAGACGAGGGTAAGCAATGAGCAGTTCTTC.

The chain employs TRBV23-1 and TRBJ1-6; 7 bases line up with TRBD1. Being an ORF, TRBV23-1 has a function that is uncertain. V shed 3 bases and J 10 bases; nucleotides not matched to a gene: 15. The length of the CDR3 is 17 residues. The CDR3 DNA follows: TGCGCCAGCAGTCAGCGACAGGGTAGGAGGCTCGGATCACCCCTCCACTTT. Protein: CASSQRQGRRLGSPLHF.

The V and J genes are TRBV2 and TRBJ2-2, with 7 bases fitting TRBD2. The germline gives CDR1 SNHLY, CDR2 FYNNEI. The CDR3 sequence is 14 residues long. The ends lost 6 bases at V and 4 bases at J; junction bases unmatched: 5. CDR3 in DNA: TGTGCCAGCAGGGGACTAAGGGGCACCGGGGAGCTGTTTTTT. The encoded protein is CASRGLRGTGELFF.

V usage is TRBV30 and J usage is TRBJ2-2, with D hard to call. V was clipped by 5 bases and J by 7 bases, with 14 bases between them. Germline V gene sequence: CDR1 GTSNPN, CDR2 SVGIG (reference sequence). CDR3 length equals 13 residues. The CDR3 region has the DNA TGTGCCTGGGGATTCAGTAGTGTCGGGGAGCTGTTTTTT. This gives the protein CAWGFSSVGELFF.

The chain joins TRBV14 to TRBJ2-1; D may correspond to TRBD1 or TRBD2 (5 bases each). Germline V lookup: CDR1 SGHDN, CDR2 FVKESK. The CDR3 loop spans 15 amino acids. Trimming shortened V by 4 bases and J by 8 bases, and 18 bases separated the two germline ends. CDR3 in amino acids: CASSLTASLGDEQFF. CDR3 sequence (DNA): TGTGCCAGCAGCCTGACAGCGTCACTCGGGGATGAGCAGTTCTTC.

J is TRBJ2-3 and V is TRBV18, with TRBD1 matching 9 bases. In germline, CDR1 is KGHSH, CDR2 LQKENI. The CDR3 loop spans 16 amino acids. V lost 3 bases to trimming and J lost 5 bases; unmatched junction nucleotides: 9. CDR3 nucleotide sequence: TGTGCCAGCTCACCTCCACAGGGGGCTGAGGGAGATACGCAGTATTTT. It translates to CASSPPQGAEGDTQYF.

This chain joins TRBV11-3 and TRBJ2-3, with 7 positions matching TRBD1. This CDR3 contains 15 residues. CDR1 is SGHNT, CDR2 YENEEA, per germline. Trimming cost V 7 bases and J 1 base; bases outside gene matches: 8. DNA for the CDR3: TGTGCCAGCACCCCGGGGCAGGGGGGCACAGATACGCAGTATTTT. It is translated as CASTPGQGGTDTQYF.

The chain employs TRBV5-8 and TRBJ2-2; TRBD1 might be the D (5 bases). Germline CDR1 reads SGHTS; CDR2 reads YDEGEE. This CDR3 region has 14 residues. Trimming pared 4 bases from V and 5 bases from J, leaving 12 bases between. CDR3 sequence reads: CASSLYQGTGELFF. The CDR3 DNA is TGTGCCAGCAGCCTATACCAGGGAACCGGGGAGCTGTTTTTT. Combining the CDR3 with reference TRBV5-8 and TRBJ2-2 gives the whole variable domain EAGVTQSPTHLIKTRGQQATLRCSPISGHTSVYWYQQALGLGLQFLLWYDEGEERNRGNFPPRFSGRQFPNYSSELNVNALELEDSALYLCASSLYQGTGELFFGEGSRLTVL.

The chain links TRBV5-1 to TRBJ1-6; no firm D call. Germline CDR1 reads SGHRS; CDR2 reads YFSETQ. V dropped 3 bases and J dropped 7 bases, with 11 bases sitting between them. The CDR3 is 14 residues long. CDR3: CASSSGAGNSPLHF. CDR3 nucleotide sequence: TGCGCCAGCAGCTCAGGAGCGGGAAATTCACCCCTCCACTTT.

The chain links TRBV5-1 to TRBJ2-1; D not certain. V lost 0 bases, J lost 3 bases, and 4 bases lay in between. CDR3 size: 13 residues. Germline assignment: CDR1 SGHRS and CDR2 YFSETQ. In DNA form, the CDR3 reads TGCGCCAGCAGCTTGGACGTCTACAATGAGCAGTTCTTC. Protein: CASSLDVYNEQFF.

This clone was observed a few times. The J gene is TRBJ2-1, the V gene TRBV6-4, with a tentative D call TRBD2 (6 bases). The CDR3 has 15 residues. The V and J ends lost 6 bases and 0 bases respectively, with 12 bases between them. Germline assignment: CDR1 MRHNA and CDR2 SNTAGT. In nucleotides, the CDR3 is TGTGCCAGCAGCCTGGTGGAGGGCTCCTACAATGAGCAGTTCTTC. Its protein is CASSLVEGSYNEQFF.

The chain uses TRBV7-9 and TRBJ2-1; perhaps D is TRBD1 or TRBD2 (6 bases each). This CDR3 region has 15 residues. The V gene lost 5 bases and the J gene lost 7 bases, with 18 bases spanning the gap. Germline V CDR1 and CDR2: SEHNR, FQNEAQ (reference sequence). CDR3: CASSPETGGHNEQFF. CDR3 bases: TGTGCCAGCAGCCCAGAGACAGGAGGGCATAATGAGCAGTTCTTC.

The chain is built from TRBV6-1 and TRBJ1-4, with 10 bases matching TRBD1. Germline trimming cut 5 bases from V and 8 bases from J; bases unmatched to any gene: 2. This CDR3 spans 13 amino acids. Germline CDR1 MNHNS, CDR2 SASEGT. The CDR3 region has the DNA TGTGCCAGCAGTCGGGACAGGGGAGAAAAACTGTTTTTT. Protein sequence: CASSRDRGEKLFF.

DNA of the CDR3: TGTGTCAGAAGCTTAGATCGCCCGTCCGATAGCACAGATACGCAGTATTTT. Translating it yields CVRSLDRPSDSTDTQYF. The chain carries TRBV7-5 and TRBJ2-3. TRBV7-5 is recorded as a pseudogene. There are 17 residues in the CDR3.

V is TRBV28 and J is TRBJ2-7; 11 bases align to TRBD2. The CDR3 spans 17 residues. With 5 bases clipped from V and 4 bases from J, the junction kept 13 bases outside the gene matches. Germline V gives CDR1 MDHEN, CDR2 SYDVKM. CDR3 sequence reads: CASSDPTIAGGPYEQYF. CDR3 nucleotide sequence: TGTGCCAGCAGTGACCCCACCATAGCGGGAGGGCCTTACGAGCAGTACTTC.

V is TRBV5-1 and J is TRBJ1-4; 7 bases align to TRBD1. V shed 1 base and J 8 bases; nucleotides not matched to a gene: 8. Germline lookup yields CDR1 SGHRS and CDR2 YFSETQ. The CDR3 extends over 15 amino acids. CDR3 loop: CASSLTATGNEKLFF. In nucleotides, the CDR3 is TGCGCCAGCAGCTTGACGGCGACAGGGAACGAAAAACTGTTTTTT.

The sample holds one count of this clone. The chain employs TRBV7-2 and TRBJ1-2; 10 positions agree with TRBD1. This CDR3 has 15 amino acids. The ends lost 4 bases at V and 8 bases at J; junction bases unmatched: 10. Germline loops: CDR1 SGHTA, CDR2 FQGNSA. Here the CDR3 reads CASSYNPSTGGGYTF. As DNA, the CDR3 is TGTGCCAGCAGCTACAATCCATCGACAGGGGGCGGCTACACCTTC.

The V gene is TRBV10-1, the J gene TRBJ2-7; 9 positions match TRBD1. Germline assignment: CDR1 WNHNN and CDR2 SYGVQD (reference sequence). The V segment lost 7 bases and the J segment 2 bases; nucleotides outside the gene matches: 12. The CDR3 is 16 amino acids. For the CDR3, the DNA is TGCGCCAGCAACCCGCCGGACAGGGGAGGCACCTACGAGCAGTACTTC. Translated: CASNPPDRGGTYEQYF.

J is TRBJ2-2 and V is TRBV7-3; D is possibly TRBD2 (6 bases). Trimming left V 3 bases short and J 5 bases short, with 13 bases between. This CDR3 is 15 amino acids long. The germline CDR1 and CDR2 sequences are SGHTA and FQGTGA. The CDR3 region has the DNA TGTGCCAGCAGCTTCGGGAGTGGCGGGACCGGGGAGCTGTTTTTT. Protein sequence: CASSFGSGGTGELFF.

CDR3 nucleotide sequence: TGTGCCAGCAGCCAAGCTGGGGATAGCGGGGGAGTTTGGGAGCAGTACTTC. Translating it yields CASSQAGDSGGVWEQYF. V is TRBV11-1 and J is TRBJ2-5; TRBD2 matches at 9 bases. V lost 5 bases, J lost 11 bases, and 21 bases stayed unmatched. This CDR3 is 17 amino acids long. Germline CDR1 reads SGHAT; CDR2 reads FQDESV (reference sequence). Complete variable domain (other parts from reference TRBV11-1 and TRBJ2-5): EAEVAQSPRYKITEKSQAVAFWCDPISGHATLYWYRQILGQGPELLVQFQDESVVDDSQLPKDRFSAERLKGVDSTLKIQPAELGDSAMYLCASSQAGDSGGVWEQYFGPGTRLLVL.

The V gene is TRBV7-3, the J gene TRBJ2-5; the D gene is possibly TRBD2 (6 bases). CDR3 size: 15 residues. V was clipped by 2 bases and J by 3 bases, with 13 bases between them. CDR1 SGHTA and CDR2 FQGTGA come from the germline V gene. The DNA for the CDR3 is TGTGCCAGCAGCTTATTAGGAACGGGAGAAGAGACCCAGTACTTC. Translated: CASSLLGTGEETQYF.

This chain links TRBV21-1 with TRBJ2-7; no DNA check was done on the table's D call, TRBD2. TRBV21-1 is assigned pseudogene status. The CDR3 contains 13 residues. The CDR3 region is CASSKPLAYEQYF. CDR3 DNA sequence: TGTGCCAGCAGCAAACCACTAGCCTACGAGCAGTACTTC.

The chain joins TRBV4-1 to TRBJ2-7; D is ambiguous. This CDR3 contains 13 residues. Trimming shortened V by 4 bases and J by 3 bases, and 10 bases separated the two germline ends. CDR1 and CDR2 from the germline V gene are MGHRA and YSYEKL. The CDR3 sequence is CASSREMDYEQYF. For the CDR3, the DNA is TGCGCCAGCAGCCGCGAAATGGACTACGAGCAGTACTTC.

The V gene is TRBV9, the J gene TRBJ2-2, with 8 bases fitting TRBD2. V shed 4 bases, J shed 6 bases, and the junction held 11 bases outside the gene matches. The CDR3 covers 16 residues. Germline V gene data show CDR1 as SGDLS and CDR2 as YYNGEE. The CDR3 DNA follows: TGTGCCAGCAGCCCCAGATCAGCGGGAGTACCCGGGGAGCTGTTTTTT. This encodes CASSPRSAGVPGELFF. The variable domain in full, with the rest retrieved from reference TRBV9 and TRBJ2-2, is DSGVTQTPKHLITATGQRVTLRCSPRSGDLSVYWYQQSLDQGLQFLIQYYNGEERAKGNILERFSAQQFPDLHSELNLSSLELGDSALYFCASSPRSAGVPGELFFGEGSRLTVL.

Written as DNA, the CDR3 is TGCAGCGTTTTGCTAAGGGGTACCGGGGAGCTGTTTTTT. The encoded protein is CSVLLRGTGELFF. This chain uses TRBV29-1 with TRBJ2-2; D is perhaps TRBD1 (5 bases). CDR3 length: 13 amino acids. Trimming cost V 5 bases and J 5 bases, with 12 bases left between them. Germline V gives CDR1 SQVTM, CDR2 ANQGSEA.

The rearrangement joins TRBV7-9 to TRBJ1-1; TRBD1 agrees at 9 bases. The CDR3 spans 15 residues. The germline V gene has CDR1 SEHNR and CDR2 FQNEAQ (reference sequence). The trim removed 1 base at V and 7 bases at J, leaving 7 bases unmatched. This CDR3 reads CASSLDRTGDDEAFF. CDR3 nucleotide sequence: TGTGCCAGCAGCTTAGACCGGACAGGGGACGATGAAGCTTTCTTT. The whole variable domain, remainder taken from reference TRBV7-9 and TRBJ1-1, is DTGVSQNPRHKITKRGQNVTFRCDPISEHNRLYWYRQTLGQGPEFLTYFQNEAQLEKSRLLSDRFSAERPKGSFSTLEIQRTEQGDSAMYLCASSLDRTGDDEAFFGQGTRLTVV.